The 22 T cell receptor beta chains reported below all come from one sample, sequenced in a study of T cells after yellow fever vaccination. TCRdb processed the 5' RACE reads anew with MiXCR; each CDR3 protein has one entry. The profile shows almost 70,000 distinct CDR3 sequences, 5% to 6.5% of them singletons. The specimen was CD4+ T cells sorted from PBMCs, collected roughly 15 days after the first yellow fever vaccination. The receptors were sampled from a man between 18 and 35 years old who received the YFV17D yellow fever vaccine.

This clonotype has a count of ten or more. This chain joins TRBV7-2 and TRBJ2-3; D may match TRBD1 or TRBD2 (6 bases each). The V and J ends lost 9 bases and 6 bases respectively, with 19 bases between them. This CDR3 spans 14 amino acids. Germline V gives CDR1 SGHTA, CDR2 FQGNSA. Written as DNA, the CDR3 is TGTGCCAGTAGCCGGAGGGGGGCCCCGGATACGCAGTATTTT. Encoded protein: CASSRRGAPDTQYF.

This clonotype was found many times. Germline and junction disagree at one end, which may indicate a read error. As DNA, the CDR3 is TGCAGTGCTAGAGATCGGGGCTCCCATGAGGGCCCCTTC. As protein: CSARDRGSHEGPF. The chain couples TRBV20-1 to TRBJ1-2; maybe TRBD1 (5 bases). The CDR3 spans 13 residues. The germline gives CDR1 DFQATT, CDR2 SNEGSKA (reference sequence).

This clonotype has ten or more counts. The rearrangement joins TRBV9 to TRBJ2-2, with D hard to call. The CDR3 is 14 residues long. CDR1 and CDR2 (germline): SGDLS, YYNGEE. Trimming took 4 bases from V and 0 from J, leaving 7 bases between them. The CDR3 nucleotides read TGTGCCAGCAGCTCAGGACCGAACACCGGGGAGCTGTTTTTT. This sequence encodes CASSSGPNTGELFF.

On this clonotype itself: A much larger clone lies a single base off, so this may be a read error. The rearrangement uses TRBV7-2 and TRBJ2-5; D gene ambiguous. This CDR3 spans 14 amino acids. Germline assignment: CDR1 SGHTA and CDR2 FQGNSA. The CDR3 region is CASSLARYHETQYF. CDR3 nucleotides: TGTGCCAGCAGCTTAGCGAGGTACCATGAGACCCAGTACTTC.

This clonotype was observed many times. The V call is TRBV5-1, the J call TRBJ2-3, with D possibly matching TRBD2 (6 bases). The CDR3 covers 15 residues. CDR1 and CDR2 from the germline V gene are SGHRS and YFSETQ. V was pared by 2 bases and J by 1 base, with 11 bases between. CDR3 bases: TGCGCCAGCAGCTTTAGCGGTCCCCGCACAGATACGCAGTATTTT. As protein: CASSFSGPRTDTQYF.

This clonotype was counted many times. This chain uses TRBV5-1 with TRBJ2-6; no definite D call. This CDR3 has 14 amino acids. Germline V gives CDR1 SGHRS, CDR2 YFSETQ. Trimming took 0 bases from V and 2 from J, leaving 3 bases between them. CDR3 in amino acids: CASSLEAGANVLTF. The CDR3 nucleotides are TGCGCCAGCAGCTTGGAAGCTGGGGCCAACGTCCTGACTTTC.

This clonotype has ten or more counts. The chain employs TRBV5-1 and TRBJ2-6, with 7 nucleotides matching TRBD2. Looked up from germline, CDR1 is SGHRS and CDR2 is YFSETQ. The junction had 9 bases not matched to a gene; V was cut back by 3 bases and J by 0 bases. CDR3 length: 18 residues. The CDR3 protein is CASSYLAAVGSGANVLTF. In DNA, the CDR3 is TGCGCCAGCAGCTACCTAGCGGCGGTCGGCTCTGGGGCCAACGTCCTGACTTTC.

This clonotype showed up many times. This chain uses TRBV4-3 with TRBJ2-2; D is unresolved. The CDR3 consists of 15 residues. Per germline, CDR1 LGHNA and CDR2 YSLEER. V lost 4 bases and J 0 bases, leaving 9 bases between the germline ends. The CDR3 bases are TGCGCCAGCAGCCTCGGCTACCCGAACACCGGGGAGCTGTTTTTT. Its protein product is CASSLGYPNTGELFF.

This clonotype has ten or more counts. The V call is TRBV6-5, the J call TRBJ2-1, with TRBD1 identical over 7 bases. The V segment lost 5 bases and the J segment 0 bases; nucleotides outside the gene matches: 10. The length of the CDR3 is 17 residues. Germline V gene sequence: CDR1 MNHEY, CDR2 SVGAGI. CDR3: CASSPSRTGSSYNEQFF. The CDR3 DNA sequence: TGTGCCAGCAGTCCCTCGAGGACAGGTAGCTCCTACAATGAGCAGTTCTTC.

Many counts were recorded for this clonotype. The chain combines TRBV4-2 with TRBJ2-2, with TRBD1 matching 9 bases. The junction had 5 bases not matched to a gene; V was cut back by 3 bases and J by 3 bases. Germline assignment: CDR1 LGHNA and CDR2 YNFKEQ. The CDR3 sequence is 16 residues long. Here the CDR3 DNA reads TGTGCCAGCAGCCAGTACAGGGGGCTGGACACCGGGGAGCTGTTTTTT. Translating gives CASSQYRGLDTGELFF.

This clonotype was seen a handful of times. The chain uses TRBV7-2 and TRBJ2-3, with 10 bases that match TRBD2. The CDR3 runs 16 residues. The germline gives CDR1 SGHTA, CDR2 FQGNSA. J lost 4 bases, V lost 5 bases, and 9 bases had no gene match. For the CDR3, the DNA is TGTGCCAGCAGCCGAGCTAGCGGGGGAGGGGCAGATACGCAGTATTTT. Translating gives CASSRASGGGADTQYF.

This clonotype has ten or more counts. This chain connects TRBV12-3 or TRBV12-4 to TRBJ1-1; no clear D gene. The CDR3 has 13 amino acids. Trimming removed 2 bases at V and 3 bases at J, with 7 bases between. The CDR3 spells CASSLMTDTEAFF. Written as DNA, the CDR3 is TGTGCCAGCAGTTTAATGACCGACACTGAAGCTTTCTTT.

This clonotype came up many times. The rearrangement uses TRBV12-3 or TRBV12-4 and TRBJ2-7; possibly TRBD1 for D (6 bases). The CDR3 has 15 residues. Trimming took 3 bases from V and 0 from J, leaving 12 bases between them. The CDR3 protein is CASSLGRGFSYEQYF. CDR3 coding DNA: TGTGCCAGCAGTTTGGGCAGGGGATTCTCCTACGAGCAGTACTTC.

In regard to this clonotype: A much larger clonotype is one base distant, so this may be a read error. The chain has TRBV29-1 and TRBJ2-1, with 11 bases lining up with TRBD2. The germline V gene has CDR1 SQVTM and CDR2 ANQGSEA. V lost 4 bases and J lost 9; bases outside the gene matches: 11. The CDR3 loop spans 15 amino acids. This CDR3 is CSVAPIAGGLGEQFF. The CDR3 nucleotides read TGCAGCGTTGCCCCAATAGCGGGGGGGCTCGGTGAGCAGTTCTTC.

This clonotype was recorded many times. V usage is TRBV12-3 or TRBV12-4 and J usage is TRBJ1-1, with D tentatively TRBD1 (6 bases). The CDR3 is 14 amino acids. Trimming removed 7 bases from V and 11 bases from J, with 23 bases in between. CDR3 sequence reads: CASTPGRPGGEAFF. The CDR3 bases are TGTGCCAGCACCCCTGGCCGGCCCGGGGGCGAGGCTTTCTTT.

J is TRBJ1-3 and V is TRBV19; maybe TRBD1 (5 bases). Trimming left V 3 bases short and J 0 bases short, with 12 bases between. The CDR3 length is 16 residues. CDR1 is LNHDA and CDR2 is SQIVND in the germline V gene (reference sequence). The CDR3 coding sequence is TGTGCCAGTAGTATCCGTCCGACAGCCTCTGGAAACACCATATATTTT. Amino acid sequence: CASSIRPTASGNTIYF.

This clonotype was recorded at least ten times. The V and J genes are TRBV20-1 and TRBJ1-5; the D is unclear. This CDR3 spans 13 amino acids. CDR1 is DFQATT and CDR2 is SNEGSKA in the germline V gene (reference sequence). With 6 bases removed from V and 3 bases from J, the gap between germline ends came to 12 bases. The CDR3 here is CSALGSYNQPQHF. In nucleotides, the CDR3 is TGCAGTGCCCTTGGGTCTTACAATCAGCCCCAGCATTTT.

This clonotype was counted many times. V usage is TRBV6-6 and J usage is TRBJ2-7; D not certain. The CDR3 is 13 amino acids. The germline V gene encodes CDR1 MNHNY and CDR2 SVGAGI (reference sequence). V lost 5 bases, J lost 6 bases, and 14 bases lay in between. This chain's CDR3 is CASSHPPTREQYF. CDR3 nucleotide sequence: TGTGCCAGCAGTCACCCACCAACGCGCGAGCAGTACTTC.

This clonotype was counted at least ten times. V gene TRBV6-2 or TRBV6-3 combines with J gene TRBJ1-1, with D perhaps matching TRBD1 (6 bases). This CDR3 region has 14 residues. Trimming cost V 5 bases and J 6 bases, with 16 bases left between them. Germline loops: CDR1 MNHEY, CDR2 SVGEGT. The CDR3 DNA reads TGTGCCAGCAGTGCACAGGGACGGGGGCCTGAAGCTTTCTTT. As protein: CASSAQGRGPEAFF.

This clonotype was seen repeatedly, ten times or more. The chain couples TRBV9 to TRBJ1-6; D is uncertain. Germline V gene sequence: CDR1 SGDLS, CDR2 YYNGEE. Trimming left V 2 bases short and J 6 bases short, with 3 bases between. CDR3 length: 12 residues. Here the CDR3 reads CASSVLNSPLHF. CDR3 nucleotide sequence: TGTGCCAGCAGCGTCCTTAATTCACCCCTCCACTTT.

This clonotype was detected ten times or more. V gene TRBV5-1 combines with J gene TRBJ2-2, with D possibly being TRBD1 (6 bases). This CDR3 is 14 amino acids long. Germline loops: CDR1 SGHRS, CDR2 YFSETQ. Trimming cost V 4 bases and J 3 bases, with 10 bases left between them. In DNA, the CDR3 is TGCGCCAGCAGCCCCGGACAGTACACCGGGGAGCTGTTTTTT. Translating gives CASSPGQYTGELFF.

This clonotype was counted many times. The V call is TRBV4-2, the J call TRBJ2-2; D is ambiguous. Between the trimmed V and J ends, which lost 3 bases and 6 bases, there was a span of 23 bases. This CDR3 is 18 amino acids long. Germline CDR1 LGHNA, CDR2 YNFKEQ. CDR3 loop: CASSQTPFPQSDAGELFF. The CDR3 nucleotides are TGTGCCAGCAGCCAGACCCCATTCCCCCAGTCGGATGCCGGGGAGCTGTTTTTT.